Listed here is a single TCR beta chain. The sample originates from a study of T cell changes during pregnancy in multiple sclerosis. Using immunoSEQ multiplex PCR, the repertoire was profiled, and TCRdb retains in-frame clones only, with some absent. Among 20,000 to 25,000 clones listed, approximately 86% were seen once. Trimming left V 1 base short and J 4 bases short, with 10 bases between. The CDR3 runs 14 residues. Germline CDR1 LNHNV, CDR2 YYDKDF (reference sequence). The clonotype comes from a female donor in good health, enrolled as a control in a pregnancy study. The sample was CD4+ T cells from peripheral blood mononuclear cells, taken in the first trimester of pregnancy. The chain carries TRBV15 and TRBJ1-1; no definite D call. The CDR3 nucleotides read TGTGCCACCAGCAGAGGAACGAGTTCCACTGAAGCTTTCTTT. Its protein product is CATSRGTSSTEAFF.